Each of the 23 T cell receptor beta chains below was sequenced from the same sample in a study of cytomegalovirus exposure and HLA in healthy donors. PCR amplification relied on 60 Vbeta primers (plus 13 Jbeta primers). TCRdb keeps only in-frame clones here, not all; method: immunoSEQ multiplex PCR. This table holds about 150,000 clones, roughly three quarters found once. The specimen sequenced was PBMCs. The origin of the receptors is a woman between 40 and 50 years old in good health and CMV-seronegative.

The chain uses TRBV28 and TRBJ2-7; 7 bases align to TRBD1. Germline V gives CDR1 MDHEN, CDR2 SYDVKM. The CDR3 extends over 14 amino acids. This CDR3 reads CASLNPGQPYEQYF. The CDR3 region has the DNA TGTGCTAGCTTGAATCCGGGACAGCCTTACGAGCAGTACTTC.

This chain connects TRBV5-1 to TRBJ1-4; maybe TRBD1 (5 bases). The CDR3 has 18 residues. Trimming stripped 0 bases from V and 2 bases from J, with 17 bases between. The V gene's germline CDR1 is SGHRS and CDR2 YFSETQ. The CDR3 sequence: CASSLALGQGVTNEKLFF. For the CDR3, the DNA is TGCGCCAGCAGCTTGGCTTTGGGGCAGGGTGTCACTAATGAAAAACTGTTTTTT.

CDR3 bases: TGTGCCAGCAGTCCCGGTCTGATCTATGGCTACACCTTC. Protein product: CASSPGLIYGYTF. This chain links TRBV6-5 with TRBJ1-2; D is undetermined. Germline values: CDR1 MNHEY, CDR2 SVGAGI. V shed 5 bases and J shed 4 bases, with 11 bases lying between them. The CDR3 is 13 amino acids.

J is TRBJ1-5 and V is TRBV7-2; D possibly corresponds to TRBD1 (6 bases). Trimming left V 5 bases short and J 2 bases short, with 16 bases between. CDR1 is SGHTA, CDR2 FQGNSA, per germline. The CDR3 length is 16 residues. CDR3 in DNA: TGTGCCAGCAGCGCCCCAGGGGTCGTGGGCAATCAGCCCCAGCATTTT. Translated: CASSAPGVVGNQPQHF.

The rearrangement uses TRBV5-1 and TRBJ2-2; D is unresolved. CDR1 is SGHRS and CDR2 is YFSETQ in the germline V gene. Trimming cost V 7 bases and J 6 bases, with 13 bases left between them. The CDR3 loop spans 13 amino acids. The CDR3 DNA sequence: TGCGCCAGCCATGAACCGGCGGCCGGGGAGCTGTTTTTT. Protein: CASHEPAAGELFF.

The rearrangement links TRBV5-1 to TRBJ2-1; D is unresolved. V dropped 5 bases and J dropped 1 base, with 13 bases sitting between them. Germline V gene data show CDR1 as SGHRS and CDR2 as YFSETQ. This CDR3 spans 15 amino acids. This CDR3 is CASRVASGSYNEQFF. The CDR3 DNA sequence: TGCGCCAGCAGAGTAGCTAGTGGGTCCTACAATGAGCAGTTCTTC. Drawing the rest from reference TRBV5-1 and TRBJ2-1, the complete variable domain is KAGVTQTPRYLIKTRGQQVTLSCSPISGHRSVSWYQQTPGQGLQFLFEYFSETQRNKGNFPGRFSGRQFSNSRSEMNVSTLELGDSALYLCASRVASGSYNEQFFGPGTRLTVL.

The V gene is TRBV18, the J gene TRBJ1-1; D is perhaps TRBD1 (5 bases). The V end was cut by 6 bases, the J end by 1 base, with 9 bases between. The length of the CDR3 is 13 residues. Germline V gene data show CDR1 as KGHSH and CDR2 as LQKENI. The CDR3 protein is CASSEQGNTEAFF. CDR3 in DNA: TGTGCCAGCTCGGAGCAGGGGAACACTGAAGCTTTCTTT.

This clone was counted many times. This sequence joins TRBV6-1 and TRBJ1-6, with D hard to call. The CDR3 is 13 residues long. V was shortened by 0 bases and J by 7 bases, with 4 bases between the two germline ends. Per germline, CDR1 MNHNS and CDR2 SASEGT. The CDR3 sequence: CASSEAENSPLHF. In nucleotides, the CDR3 is TGTGCCAGCAGTGAAGCGGAGAATTCACCCCTCCACTTT.

The chain joins TRBV5-1 to TRBJ2-7, with no clear D. CDR3 length: 15 amino acids. Germline CDR1 and CDR2: SGHRS and YFSETQ. Trimming removed 0 bases from V and 0 bases from J, with 10 bases in between. CDR3: CASSLGAPPSYEQYF. The CDR3 bases are TGCGCCAGCAGCTTGGGAGCGCCCCCCTCCTACGAGCAGTACTTC.

This rearrangement joins TRBV7-3 to TRBJ1-1; perhaps TRBD1 as D (6 bases). Trimming stripped 5 bases from V and 1 base from J, with 11 bases between. CDR3 length equals 14 residues. CDR1 and CDR2 from the germline V gene are SGHTA and FQGTGA. The CDR3 nucleotides read TGTGCCAGCAGCCCATTAGGGGGGAACACTGAAGCTTTCTTT. It yields the protein CASSPLGGNTEAFF.

The CDR3 loop reads CASSGPSGGAVGAQYF. The CDR3 DNA is TGTGCCAGCAGTGGCCCTAGCGGGGGGGCTGTCGGAGCGCAGTATTTT. V usage is TRBV6-1 and J usage is TRBJ2-3; 12 nucleotides match TRBD2. J lost 10 bases, V lost 4 bases, and 12 bases had no gene match. This CDR3 has 16 amino acids. Germline loops: CDR1 MNHNS, CDR2 SASEGT.

V gene TRBV6-1 combines with J gene TRBJ2-7; D may be TRBD1 (5 bases). Germline CDR1 is MNHNS and CDR2 is SASEGT. The CDR3 runs 14 residues. The V and J ends lost 7 bases and 0 bases respectively, with 13 bases between them. The CDR3 DNA follows: TGTGCCAGCACACAGGCGAAATTCTCCTACGAGCAGTACTTC. This sequence encodes CASTQAKFSYEQYF.

V gene TRBV2 combines with J gene TRBJ2-6; D is undetermined. Per the germline V gene, CDR1 is SNHLY and CDR2 is FYNNEI. The CDR3 covers 13 residues. The germline V and J ends were trimmed by 9 bases and 5 bases, with 11 bases remaining between them. The CDR3 loop reads CARETDRANVLTF. The CDR3, as DNA: TGTGCCAGGGAAACCGACAGGGCCAACGTCCTGACTTTC.

This sequence joins TRBV18 and TRBJ2-5, with 10 bases identical to TRBD1. The CDR3 is made up of 15 amino acids. Germline CDR1 reads KGHSH; CDR2 reads LQKENI. V lost 3 bases, J lost 5 bases, and 6 bases stayed unmatched. The CDR3 bases are TGTGCCAGCTCACCTGACAGGGGGCTTCAGGAGACCCAGTACTTC. Translating it yields CASSPDRGLQETQYF.

This chain joins TRBV19 and TRBJ2-2; 11 bases line up with TRBD2. The CDR3 is made up of 18 amino acids. Trimming cost V 4 bases and J 7 bases; bases outside gene matches: 14. Looked up from germline, CDR1 is LNHDA and CDR2 is SQIVND (reference sequence). CDR3 sequence reads: CASSTLRLAGFGVGELFF. Here the CDR3 DNA reads TGTGCCAGTAGTACCTTGCGACTAGCGGGGTTCGGGGTCGGGGAGCTGTTTTTT.

The rearrangement joins TRBV5-1 to TRBJ2-2; a possible D gene is TRBD2 (5 bases). CDR3 length equals 13 residues. Trimming removed 4 bases from V and 6 bases from J, with 10 bases in between. From germline, CDR1 is SGHRS and CDR2 YFSETQ. CDR3 DNA: TGCGCCAGCAGCCGGGATGTGGCCGGGGAGCTGTTTTTT. It yields the protein CASSRDVAGELFF. Combining the CDR3 with reference TRBV5-1 and TRBJ2-2 gives the whole variable domain KAGVTQTPRYLIKTRGQQVTLSCSPISGHRSVSWYQQTPGQGLQFLFEYFSETQRNKGNFPGRFSGRQFSNSRSEMNVSTLELGDSALYLCASSRDVAGELFFGEGSRLTVL.

V and J are TRBV29-1 and TRBJ2-1, with D tentatively TRBD1 (6 bases). Germline-derived CDR1 and CDR2 are SQVTM and ANQGSEA. CDR3 length: 15 amino acids. Trimming stripped 5 bases from V and 1 base from J, with 15 bases between. DNA of the CDR3: TGCAGCGTTTCCCGAACCGGGACATCCTACAATGAGCAGTTCTTC. Its protein is CSVSRTGTSYNEQFF.

The chain carries TRBV6-1 and TRBJ2-3, with D hard to call. V was pared by 2 bases and J by 7 bases, with 19 bases between. Germline lookup yields CDR1 MNHNS and CDR2 SASEGT. The CDR3 contains 16 residues. Here the CDR3 reads CASSERSQVGLHTQYF. DNA of the CDR3: TGTGCCAGCAGTGAACGATCCCAGGTTGGATTACATACGCAGTATTTT.

The chain combines TRBV10-2 with TRBJ1-2, with D tentatively TRBD1 (5 bases). The CDR3 totals 12 residues. V was clipped by 7 bases and J by 6 bases, with 12 bases between them. CDR1 is WSHSY and CDR2 is SAAADI in the germline V gene. The CDR3: CASIGGEHGYTF. In DNA form, the CDR3 reads TGCGCCAGCATCGGAGGGGAACATGGCTACACCTTC.

The chain uses TRBV5-6 and TRBJ2-1; no clear D gene. V was shortened by 0 bases and J by 8 bases, with 6 bases between the two germline ends. This CDR3 is 12 amino acids long. The V gene's germline CDR1 is SGHDT and CDR2 YYEEEE. The DNA of the CDR3 is TGTGCCAGCAGCTTGGCCTCTGATGAGCAGTTCTTC. Protein sequence: CASSLASDEQFF.

In its sample, this clone was seen once. This sequence joins TRBV23-1 and TRBJ2-5; 8 nucleotides match TRBD1. TRBV23-1 is an ORF, with its function uncertain. This CDR3 contains 15 residues. The V segment lost 7 bases and the J segment 2 bases; nucleotides outside the gene matches: 9. CDR3 region: CASNRTGTIQETQYF. The CDR3, as DNA: TGCGCCAGCAACCGGACAGGGACGATACAAGAGACCCAGTACTTC.

V is TRBV28 and J is TRBJ2-1; 9 positions agree with TRBD2. V lost 2 bases to trimming and J lost 6 bases; unmatched junction nucleotides: 5. This CDR3 region has 15 residues. Per the germline V gene, CDR1 is MDHEN and CDR2 is SYDVKM. The CDR3 region is CASSLHAGGINEQFF. For the CDR3, the DNA is TGTGCCAGCAGTTTACATGCGGGAGGGATCAATGAGCAGTTCTTC.

The chain couples TRBV20-1 to TRBJ2-5, with no clear D. CDR1 is DFQATT and CDR2 is SNEGSKA in the germline V gene (reference sequence). CDR3 length: 10 residues. The V gene lost 4 bases and the J gene lost 5 bases, with 5 bases spanning the gap. The CDR3 DNA reads TGCAGTGCTATCTTGGAGACCCAGTACTTC. Encoded protein: CSAILETQYF.